The T cell receptor (beta chain) under discussion was sequenced for a study of cytomegalovirus exposure and HLA in healthy donors. The method was immunoSEQ multiplex PCR; TCRdb's version includes in-frame clones alone and lacks a portion of them. The table lists 75,000 to 85,000 clones, under 95% of them singletons. About this clone: Its antigen is unknown.

Germline CDR1 and CDR2: SGHAT and FQNNGV. Trimming cost V 4 bases and J 2 bases, with 7 bases left between them. The CDR3 runs 13 residues. Findings and caveats of the study: The tendency of first-cohort TCR clusters to co-occur in the 95 to 150 validation repertoires was the finding of a later analysis. The study listed under 200 cytomegalovirus-associated TCR beta chains.

This rearrangement joins TRBV11-2 to TRBJ2-3; unclear D gene. Source material: PBMCs. This clonotype was obtained from a young man in good health and CMV-seronegative. CDR3 coding DNA: TGTGCCAGCAGCTCGACTTTCACAGATACGCAGTATTTT. It specifies CASSSTFTDTQYF.